These T cell receptor beta chains were read from a single sample in a study of blood T cell repertoires in COVID-19. TCRdb keeps only in-frame clones here, not all; method: immunoSEQ multiplex PCR. The sample gives around 150,000 clones, about 86% of which show up once; nearly 8.5% is in the top ten. The sequenced material came from peripheral blood. These receptors were obtained from a man in his 60s with acute or convalescent COVID-19. Both conserved end residues are part of each CDR3. D genes are given only for firm matches.

v_call | d_call | cdr3_aa
TRBV5-1 | TRBD1 | CASSLALTGRIEAFF
TRBV5-1 | NA | CASSQGSGANVLTF
TRBV20-1 | NA | CSALKGDTIYF
TRBV19 | TRBD1 | CASSMFWTGIPSTQHF
TRBV7-9 | NA | CASSPSGAGNNSPLHF
TRBV19 | TRBD1 | CASSPGTVYEQYF
TRBV2 | TRBD2 | CASRSGLAGVGEQFF
TRBV12-3/TRBV12-4 | NA | CASSFEGLHGYTF
TRBV4-2 | NA | CASSQGGQISNYGYTF
TRBV18 | NA | CASSQEVLNTEAFF
TRBV19 | TRBD2 | CASSSGRGYEQYF
TRBV11-2 | NA | CASSLRSASGDTQYF
TRBV7-9 | NA | CASRPDRNTEAFF
TRBV9 | TRBD1 | CASSVGQGGGQPQHF
TRBV7-3 | NA | CASSLDRNEKLFF
TRBV4-2 | TRBD2 | CASSPTWTSGSTDTQYF
TRBV18 | NA | CASSPDRKNQPQHF
TRBV2 | TRBD2 | CASSEYGGVRANEQFF
TRBV4-1 | TRBD1 | CASSQDTRTGRHYEQYF
TRBV19 | TRBD1 | CASSLRQGGSNQPQHF
TRBV27 | NA | CASSPEGRSNQPQHF
TRBV5-1 | TRBD1 | CASSPTPGQEAFF
TRBV28 | NA | CASSEQAYEQYF
TRBV7-9 | NA | CASSRTDSSTDTQYF
TRBV2 | TRBD1 | CASKGAGGQDEQYF
TRBV2 | TRBD1 | CASTGQGDNEKLFF
TRBV28 | NA | CASRRGGGTYNEQFF
TRBV28 | NA | CASSLSQGSNQPQHF
TRBV6-5 | NA | CASRTDIENTEAFF
TRBV4-1 | TRBD1 | CASSQESRGVYGYTF
TRBV18 | TRBD1 | CASSPGQGEKLFF
TRBV27 | NA | CASSFVGVDGSPLHF
TRBV5-6 | TRBD2 | CASSGGTSGLSDTQYF
TRBV6-5 | NA | CASMSSQKYEQYF
TRBV20-1 | NA | CSASSQGRRANSPLHF
TRBV12-3/TRBV12-4 | NA | CASSFSDSPLHF
TRBV2 | NA | CASSRGLAGTGELFF
TRBV3-1/TRBV3-2 | NA | CASSLNQAKTNEQFF
TRBV19 | TRBD1 | CASTVTGINTEAFF
TRBV7-9 | TRBD2 | CASISDAGVGDTQYF
TRBV7-3 | TRBD2 | CASSFDGLAGADTQYF
TRBV18 | NA | CASSISGYGTDTQYF
TRBV5-4 | NA | CASSPLAVAYNEQFF
TRBV6-5 | TRBD2 | CASRGLAGGPDTQYF
TRBV13 | TRBD2 | CASSPRGSSGRAGEQFF
TRBV28 | TRBD1 | CASSSWTGGHQPQHF
TRBV5-1 | TRBD2 | CASSFIAGGTGELFF
TRBV19 | TRBD2 | CASSISGRGEADTQYF
TRBV3-1/TRBV3-2 | TRBD2 | CASSQYGRGGNEQFF
TRBV7-2 | TRBD1 | CASASQGFNEQYF
TRBV5-6 | TRBD2 | CASSFGGRASYEQYF